Each of the 23 T cell receptor beta chains below was sequenced from the same sample in a study of CD4 T cells in lung cancer. Only in-frame clones appear in the TCRdb table, and some are missing; sequencing was by immunoSEQ multiplex PCR. The data contain several thousand clones, 70% to 85% of them singletons. The sample consisted of lung tumor tissue. Receptors originate from a man in his 60s with non-small cell lung cancer.

The gene calls are TRBV5-5 and TRBJ2-2; TRBD2 matches 13 bases. Germline V lookup: CDR1 SGHKS, CDR2 YYEKEE (reference sequence). The V gene end was trimmed by 3 bases and the J gene end by 7 bases; junction bases not matched to a gene: 0. CDR3 length: 14 amino acids. CDR3 nucleotide sequence: TGTGCCAGCAGCTGGACTAGCGGGAGCGGGGAGCTGTTTTTT. Its translation is CASSWTSGSGELFF.

The table lists this clone with a few counts. The V and J genes are TRBV9 and TRBJ2-7; 12 bases fit TRBD2. Germline trimming cut 0 bases from V and 6 bases from J; bases unmatched to any gene: 7. Germline V CDR1 and CDR2: SGDLS, YYNGEE. The CDR3 is made up of 16 amino acids. The CDR3 DNA reads TGTGCCAGCAGCGTAGAGTCCACTAGCGGGAGGCTCGAGCAGTACGTC. The encoded protein is CASSVESTSGRLEQYV.

This clone was counted a single time. The chain links TRBV21-1 to TRBJ2-5; whether TRBD2, the table's D call, matches the DNA was not checked. TRBV21-1 is a pseudogene. The CDR3 totals 18 residues. The CDR3 sequence: CASSIAYVGGRQQETQYF. The CDR3, as DNA: TGTGCCAGCAGCATAGCCTATGTAGGCGGGAGGCAGCAAGAGACCCAGTACTTC.

This clone appeared a few times. The chain has TRBV9 and TRBJ2-2; no clear D. The V gene lost 2 bases and the J gene lost 0 bases, with 14 bases spanning the gap. The CDR3 has 17 residues. Germline CDR1 and CDR2: SGDLS and YYNGEE. In DNA form, the CDR3 reads TGTGCCAGCAGCGTCACCAATACAACCGCGAACACCGGGGAGCTGTTTTTT. Translating gives CASSVTNTTANTGELFF. The entire variable domain, with the rest obtained from reference TRBV9 and TRBJ2-2, is as follows: DSGVTQTPKHLITATGQRVTLRCSPRSGDLSVYWYQQSLDQGLQFLIQYYNGEERAKGNILERFSAQQFPDLHSELNLSSLELGDSALYFCASSVTNTTANTGELFFGEGSRLTVL.

This sequence joins TRBV4-2 and TRBJ2-4, with D possibly being TRBD1 (5 bases). Germline V gene data show CDR1 as LGHNA and CDR2 as YNFKEQ. Trimming took 0 bases from V and 9 from J, leaving 12 bases between them. The CDR3 has 14 residues. The DNA for the CDR3 is TGTGCCAGCAGCCAAGAGACGAGCAGGGTCATTCAGTACTTC. Its protein product is CASSQETSRVIQYF.

The table lists this clone with a few counts. V gene TRBV9 combines with J gene TRBJ2-2, with a weak D call TRBD1 (5 bases). V was trimmed by 2 bases and J by 7 bases, leaving 15 bases between them. The CDR3 contains 15 residues. Per the germline V gene, CDR1 is SGDLS and CDR2 is YYNGEE. DNA of the CDR3: TGTGCCAGCAGCGTCGCAGGGTTCGGTGACGGGGAGCTGTTTTTT. This gives the protein CASSVAGFGDGELFF.

The chain recombines TRBV4-1 with TRBJ1-5, with TRBD1 matching over 7 bases. With V trimmed by 4 bases and J by 4 bases, 16 bases remained unmatched. CDR1 MGHRA and CDR2 YSYEKL come from the germline V gene. The CDR3 runs to 18 residues. The CDR3 protein is CASSPAKGTQQGNQPQHF. For the CDR3, the DNA is TGCGCCAGCAGCCCCGCTAAAGGGACCCAACAGGGGAATCAGCCCCAGCATTTT.

V is TRBV29-1 and J is TRBJ2-5; D is possibly TRBD1 (5 bases). The CDR3 runs to 14 residues. V was trimmed by 4 bases and J by 1 base, leaving 13 bases between them. From germline, CDR1 is SQVTM and CDR2 ANQGSEA. In DNA form, the CDR3 reads TGCAGCGTTGTTCGGCAGGGCGCCCAAGAGACCCAGTACTTC. As protein: CSVVRQGAQETQYF.

The chain combines TRBV11-2 with TRBJ1-1, with unresolved D. Trimming cost V 5 bases and J 4 bases, with 17 bases left between them. From germline, CDR1 is SGHAT and CDR2 FQNNGV. The CDR3 sequence is 15 residues long. The CDR3 DNA is TGTGCCAGCAGCCCCTCACAGAGGGCGGGCACTGAAGCTTTCTTT. Encoded protein: CASSPSQRAGTEAFF.

This clone was counted only a few times. The rearrangement joins TRBV11-2 to TRBJ2-7, with TRBD2 matching over 8 bases. The CDR3 is 17 amino acids. The germline V gene has CDR1 SGHAT and CDR2 FQNNGV. With V trimmed by 4 bases and J by 3 bases, 14 bases remained unmatched. In nucleotides, the CDR3 is TGTGCCAGCAGCTCCCGGGGGGGGGCCGGGACGGACTACGAGCAGTACTTC. Translation: CASSSRGGAGTDYEQYF.

This chain joins TRBV28 and TRBJ2-5; D may be TRBD2 (6 bases). V lost 2 bases and J 3 bases, leaving 13 bases between the germline ends. The germline V gene has CDR1 MDHEN and CDR2 SYDVKM. The CDR3 length is 15 residues. The DNA of the CDR3 is TGTGCCAGCAGTTTACCGGGAGACGTAAAAGAGACCCAGTACTTC. Residues: CASSLPGDVKETQYF.

The genes are TRBV6-1 and TRBJ1-5; 7 bases are a match to TRBD1. J lost 2 bases, V lost 1 base, and 2 bases had no gene match. In germline, CDR1 is MNHNS, CDR2 SASEGT. There are 15 residues in the CDR3. CDR3 loop: CASSEEGTGNQPQHF. DNA for the CDR3: TGTGCCAGCAGTGAAGAGGGGACAGGCAATCAGCCCCAGCATTTT.

The CDR3 DNA reads as TGCGCCAGCAGCCAAGAGGCTCGTTACAATGAGCAGTTCTTC. It is translated as CASSQEARYNEQFF. The chain is built from TRBV4-1 and TRBJ2-1; D not resolved. The germline V gene encodes CDR1 MGHRA and CDR2 YSYEKL. Trimming removed 0 bases from V and 4 bases from J, with 7 bases in between. The CDR3 extends over 14 amino acids.

The chain uses TRBV7-9 and TRBJ2-1, with D possibly matching TRBD2 (6 bases). Between the trimmed V and J ends, which lost 4 bases and 4 bases, there was a span of 8 bases. Germline CDR1 is SEHNR and CDR2 is FQNEAQ (reference sequence). This CDR3 is built from 13 residues. The CDR3 DNA follows: TGTGCCAGCAGCTCGGGACTGTACAATGAGCAGTTCTTC. It codes for CASSSGLYNEQFF. Drawing the rest from reference TRBV7-9 and TRBJ2-1, the complete variable domain is DTGVSQNPRHKITKRGQNVTFRCDPISEHNRLYWYRQTLGQGPEFLTYFQNEAQLEKSRLLSDRFSAERPKGSFSTLEIQRTEQGDSAMYLCASSSGLYNEQFFGPGTRLTVL.

V is TRBV10-2 and J is TRBJ2-2, with D perhaps TRBD2 (7 bases). Germline V gene data show CDR1 as WSHSY and CDR2 as SAAADI. V was shortened by 2 bases and J by 4 bases, with 8 bases between the two germline ends. CDR3 length: 14 amino acids. In DNA form, the CDR3 reads TGCGCCAGCAGTGAGAGGGGGGGCACCGGGGAGCTGTTTTTT. Translating it yields CASSERGGTGELFF.

V is TRBV25-1 and J is TRBJ2-1, with 8 bases matching TRBD2. CDR1 and CDR2 (germline): MGHDK, SYGVNS. V gave up 5 bases and J gave up 7 bases; unmatched junction bases: 4. The CDR3 consists of 13 residues. CDR3 bases: TGTGCCAGCAGTAGCGGGAGCGGGAATGAGCAGTTCTTC. Translated, it gives CASSSGSGNEQFF. The full variable domain, rest sourced from reference TRBV25-1 and TRBJ2-1, is EADIYQTPRYLVIGTGKKITLECSQTMGHDKMYWYQQDPGMELHLIHYSYGVNSTEKGDLSSESTVSRIRTEHFPLTLESARPSHTSQYLCASSSGSGNEQFFGPGTRLTVL.

The chain carries TRBV11-2 and TRBJ2-1, with D unclear. Germline V gene data show CDR1 as SGHAT and CDR2 as FQNNGV. The CDR3 is 14 residues long. Trimming pared 2 bases from V and 6 bases from J, leaving 11 bases between. The DNA for the CDR3 is TGTGCCAGCAGCTTATCCCTCAAGCGCAATGAGCAGTTCTTC. As protein: CASSLSLKRNEQFF.

The genes are TRBV6-1 and TRBJ2-1, with TRBD2 matching 13 bases. The CDR3 consists of 15 residues. From germline, CDR1 is MNHNS and CDR2 SASEGT. Germline trimming cut 4 bases from V and 8 bases from J; bases unmatched to any gene: 5. CDR3 DNA: TGTGCCAGCAGTGTTGGACTAGCGGGAGTGGATGAGCAGTTCTTC. This encodes CASSVGLAGVDEQFF.

The chain uses TRBV6-1 and TRBJ2-7; a weak D match, TRBD1 (6 bases). V lost 10 bases and J lost 12, with 25 bases in between. Germline CDR1 reads MNHNS; CDR2 reads SASEGT. The CDR3 loop spans 13 amino acids. The CDR3 sequence is CATARDGTSFRYF. The CDR3 DNA follows: TGTGCCACCGCCCGGGACGGGACAAGTTTTAGGTACTTC.

J is TRBJ1-2 and V is TRBV2, with 9 bases fitting TRBD1. V shed 6 bases and J 3 bases; nucleotides not matched to a gene: 5. In germline, CDR1 is SNHLY, CDR2 FYNNEI. This CDR3 is built from 14 residues. CDR3 nucleotides: TGTGCCAGCAGGGGGGGACAGGGACACTATGGCTACACCTTC. Residues: CASRGGQGHYGYTF.

The chain links TRBV7-3 to TRBJ1-1; no firm D call. CDR1 SGHTA and CDR2 FQGTGA come from the germline V gene. The CDR3 length is 13 residues. Trimming shortened V by 1 base and J by 2 bases, and 5 bases separated the two germline ends. In DNA form, the CDR3 reads TGTGCCAGCAGCTTAAGTAGTAACACTGAAGCTTTCTTT. Its translation: CASSLSSNTEAFF.

This clone was observed a few times. The chain links TRBV30 to TRBJ2-3; a weak D match, TRBD2 (6 bases). CDR3 length: 14 amino acids. Trimming cost V 5 bases and J 7 bases, with 19 bases left between them. Germline values: CDR1 GTSNPN, CDR2 SVGIG (reference sequence). CDR3 in amino acids: CAWGSGPNTNTQYF. Here the CDR3 DNA reads TGTGCCTGGGGTAGCGGTCCTAACACTAATACGCAGTATTTT.

V usage is TRBV2 and J usage is TRBJ1-5; D perhaps matches TRBD1 (6 bases). The CDR3 consists of 13 residues. Germline lookup yields CDR1 SNHLY and CDR2 FYNNEI. The V end lost 6 bases, the J end lost 4 bases, and 10 bases lay between the germline ends. The CDR3 is CASSRQENQPQHF. The CDR3 DNA reads TGTGCCAGCAGCCGACAGGAGAATCAGCCCCAGCATTTT.